This T cell receptor (beta chain) was sequenced during a study of T cell responses to AZD1222 COVID-19 vaccine. Germline V lookup: CDR1 SGHTA, CDR2 FQGNSA. Deletions cut 2 bases from V and 2 bases from J, with 6 bases between. CDR3 size: 13 residues. Study observations and caveats: Baseline serology detected seropositivity in only six or seven AZD1222 recipients.

A remark on this clone: Its antigen is still unknown.

The table came from immunoSEQ multiplex PCR; TCRdb's copy has only in-frame clones and leaves some out. The sample records 67,000 or so clones, around 84% being singletons. This receptor was identified in an adult in good health. The sample in question was peripheral blood, obtained on day 0 of AZD1222 vaccination. The chain combines TRBV7-2 with TRBJ2-5; D is undetermined. The CDR3 nucleotides are TGTGCCAGCAGCTTATGGATGCAAGAGACCCAGTACTTC. Encoded protein: CASSLWMQETQYF.